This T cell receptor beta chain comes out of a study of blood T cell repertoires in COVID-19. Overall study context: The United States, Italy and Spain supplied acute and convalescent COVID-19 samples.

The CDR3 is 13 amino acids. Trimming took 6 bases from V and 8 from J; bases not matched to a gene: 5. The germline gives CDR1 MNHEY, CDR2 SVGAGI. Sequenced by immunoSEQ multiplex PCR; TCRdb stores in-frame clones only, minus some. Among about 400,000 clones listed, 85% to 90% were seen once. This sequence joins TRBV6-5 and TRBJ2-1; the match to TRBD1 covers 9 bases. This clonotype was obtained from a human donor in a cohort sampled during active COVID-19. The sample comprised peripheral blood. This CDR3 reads CASRNTGGDEQFF. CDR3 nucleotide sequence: TGTGCCAGCAGGAATACAGGGGGCGATGAGCAGTTCTTC.